These T cell receptor beta chains were read from a single sample in a study of cytomegalovirus exposure and HLA in healthy donors. The table came from immunoSEQ multiplex PCR; TCRdb's copy has only in-frame clones and leaves some out. Its table records about 160,000 clones. Sequences were obtained from PBMCs. The source is a man aged 25-45 years in good health and CMV-seronegative. CDR3s include the opening cysteine and the closing phenylalanine or tryptophan. A D gene is named only where the DNA matches it firmly.

.,TRBJ2-1,TRBV25-1,TGTGCCAGCAGTGTGGACGGGACACAGTACAATGAGCAGTTCTTC,CASSVDGTQYNEQFF
TRBD2,TRBJ2-1,TRBV5-1,TGCGCCAGCAGCTTTAGCGGGGCCTACAATGAGCAGTTCTTC,CASSFSGAYNEQFF
.,TRBJ2-7,TRBV2,TGTGCCAGCAGTGAGGGCAGCACCTACGAGCAGTACTTC,CASSEGSTYEQYF
.,TRBJ2-1,TRBV18,TGTGCCAGCTCACCAGAGGGATACAATGAGCAGTTCTTC,CASSPEGYNEQFF
.,TRBJ1-1,TRBV5-1,TGCGCCAGCAGCTCATGGGGCAGGGGAGACACTGAAGCTTTCTTT,CASSSWGRGDTEAFF
.,TRBJ2-7,TRBV5-5,TGTGCCAGCAGCTCCGGACAATTGGTAGTCTCCTACGAGCAGTACTTC,CASSSGQLVVSYEQYF
.,TRBJ1-6,TRBV27,TGTGCCAGCAGTTATGCAGGGTATAATTCACCCCTCCACTTT,CASSYAGYNSPLHF
.,TRBJ1-2,TRBV11-2,TGTGCCAGCAGCTTAGATTGGGGCCCGAGCTATGGCTACACCTTC,CASSLDWGPSYGYTF
.,TRBJ1-1,TRBV28,TGTGCCAGCAGTGTCAGGGCAGCTGAAGCTTTCTTT,CASSVRAAEAFF
.,TRBJ2-7,TRBV7-9,TGTGCCAGCAGCTCCGGACCGGGGGGCCCCTACGAGCAGTACTTC,CASSSGPGGPYEQYF
.,TRBJ1-1,TRBV5-1,TGCGCCAGCAGCCCTGACAGCTACACTGAAGCTTTCTTT,CASSPDSYTEAFF
.,TRBJ1-5,TRBV27,TGTGCCAGCAGTTTAAGGGGACTGAATCAGCCCCAGCATTTT,CASSLRGLNQPQHF
.,TRBJ1-4,TRBV27,TGTGCCAGCAGCTTCACAGGGTGGACTGAAAAACTGTTTTTT,CASSFTGWTEKLFF
.,TRBJ1-4,TRBV28,TGTGCCACCACCTCGGTCGGGGGGGAGGGTGAAAAACTGTTTTTT,CATTSVGGEGEKLFF
TRBD2,TRBJ2-3,TRBV29-1,TGCAGCGTTGACGGTGGCGCGGGAGGAGTCGTGCAGTATTTT,CSVDGGAGGVVQYF
.,TRBJ2-5,TRBV6-5,TGTGCCAGCAGTGGGGGAGGAGGCACCCAGTACTTC,CASSGGGGTQYF
.,TRBJ1-2,TRBV9,TGTGCCAGCAGCGTAGATCCTCGGGACTATGGCTACACCTTC,CASSVDPRDYGYTF
TRBD2,TRBJ2-7,TRBV11-2,TGTGCCAGCAGCACTCATCCTAGCGGGGCCTCCTACGAGCAGTACTTC,CASSTHPSGASYEQYF
TRBD1,TRBJ2-7,TRBV5-1,TGCGCCAGCAGCGTAACCGGGACAGGGGTGGGTGAGCAGTACTTC,CASSVTGTGVGEQYF
.,TRBJ1-1,TRBV19,TGTGCCAGTAGTCCCATAGGGGGGGACACTGAAGCTTTCTTT,CASSPIGGDTEAFF
.,TRBJ1-4,TRBV4-1,TGCGCCAGCAGCCAAGACCTAAATGAAAAACTGTTTTTT,CASSQDLNEKLFF
TRBD1,TRBJ2-1,TRBV27,TGTGCCAGCAGTACCATAGTGGGACAGGGTACGTTCCACCATAACAATGAGCAGTTCTTC,CASSTIVGQGTFHHNNEQFF
TRBD1,TRBJ2-7,TRBV6-1,TGTGCCAGCATTAGGGGGCTCTACGAGCAGTACTTC,CASIRGLYEQYF
TRBD1,TRBJ2-7,TRBV9,TGTGCCAGCAGCGTAGGGACAGGGTTCTACGAGCAGTACTTC,CASSVGTGFYEQYF
TRBD1,TRBJ1-5,TRBV27,TGTGCCAGCAGCGCAGACAGGGGTCGGAATCAGCCCCAGCATTTT,CASSADRGRNQPQHF
.,TRBJ2-7,TRBV10-1,TGCGCCAGCAGCGAGCAGCTGACAGGTTTGGACGAGCAGTACTTC,CASSEQLTGLDEQYF
TRBD1,TRBJ2-1,TRBV6-5,TGTGCCAGCAGTTACGGACAGGGGGGAGTTGAGCAGTTCTTC,CASSYGQGGVEQFF
TRBD2,TRBJ2-2,TRBV11-3,TGTGCCAGCAGCTTAGATCTAGCGGGAGGCTCTCCAACCGGGGAGCTGTTTTTT,CASSLDLAGGSPTGELFF
TRBD1,TRBJ2-7,TRBV18,TGTGCCAGCTCACCTGGACAGGGGTTATCCTACGAGCAGTACTTC,CASSPGQGLSYEQYF
TRBD2,TRBJ2-3,TRBV4-2,TGTGCCAGCAGCCAAGATCTAGCGGGAGGGCCAGATACGCAGTATTTT,CASSQDLAGGPDTQYF
TRBD1,TRBJ2-7,TRBV5-4,TGTGCCAGCAGCCCACCGACAGGGATAGCCTACGAGCAGTACTTC,CASSPPTGIAYEQYF
TRBD1,TRBJ2-2,TRBV6-5,TGTGCCAGCAGGAGGGACAGGGCCACCGGGGAGCTGTTTTTT,CASRRDRATGELFF
.,TRBJ2-2,TRBV18,TGTGCCAGCTCACCAACCGGGACTTCGACCGGGGAGCTGTTTTTT,CASSPTGTSTGELFF
.,TRBJ1-1,TRBV10-3,TGTGCCACCGAAGGGGGGGACAACACTGAAGCTTTCTTT,CATEGGDNTEAFF
.,TRBJ1-2,TRBV21-1,TGTGCCAGCAGCGGAAGGGGTCGCTATGGCTACACCTTC,CASSGRGRYGYTF
.,TRBJ1-1,TRBV19,TGTGCCAGTAAGTCGGGGGCTGAAGCTTTCTTT,CASKSGAEAFF
.,TRBJ1-5,TRBV6-1,TGTGCCAGCTCGAGACAGCCTGATAGCAATCAGCCCCAGCATTTT,CASSRQPDSNQPQHF